This TCR beta chain came from a study of T cells in Graves' hyperthyroidism and ophthalmopathy. General study results and limits: Blood also showed most of the thyroid clonotypes that were expanded above 0.001. Model-based prediction identified ophthalmopathy a median 6.5 months prior to its onset.

Reasons for excluding patients were uncontrolled infection, other autoimmune disease, pregnancy or lactation. From more than 9.5 ml of fresh peripheral blood, PBMCs were isolated. Notes on this clonotype: Its antigen remains unidentified. Being one base from a much bigger clone, this may be a read error.

The CDR3 extends over 13 amino acids. CDR1 is KGHSH and CDR2 is LQKENI in the germline V gene. RNA transcripts provided the source from which TCR beta CDR3 regions were amplified. HTBI primers were used for first-round RT-PCR of the TCR CDR3. From the multiplex PCR reads, TCRdb called clonotypes with MiXCR, one entry per CDR3 protein. The table has some 500,000 distinct CDR3 sequences, about an eighth seen once. The TCR sequence derives from a woman younger than 30 with Graves' hyperthyroidism. The chain links TRBV18 to TRBJ2-3, with 7 bases matching TRBD2. Sequencing was performed on blood. CDR3 sequence (DNA): TGTGCCAGCCCACCAGGCGGGGGAAATACGCAGTATTTT. Translation gives CASPPGGGNTQYF.